Shown below are 12 T cell receptor beta chains from a single sample sequenced in a study of T cells in Graves' hyperthyroidism and ophthalmopathy. RNA transcripts yielded amplified TCR beta CDR3 regions. A set of HTBI primers served as the primers for a first-round RT-PCR of the TCR CDR3. TCRdb independently ran MiXCR on the multiplex PCR reads; one entry per CDR3 protein. The sample lists about 700,000 distinct CDR3 sequences; around 13% were seen once. Sequencing was done on a sample of blood. Receptors originate from a woman between 18 and 29 years old with Graves' hyperthyroidism.

This clonotype was seen many times. The gene calls are TRBV2 and TRBJ2-4; D might be TRBD2 (5 bases). The CDR3 spans 16 residues. V shed 4 bases and J shed 0 bases, with 13 bases lying between them. Germline CDR1 and CDR2: SNHLY and FYNNEI. Here the CDR3 DNA reads TGTGCCAGCAGTGTTTCGCGGGCCTTAGCCAAAAACATTCAGTACTTC. It encodes CASSVSRALAKNIQYF.

This clonotype was observed a handful of times. The J gene is TRBJ2-7, the V gene TRBV2; D tentatively fits TRBD1 or TRBD2 (6 bases each). Germline lookup yields CDR1 SNHLY and CDR2 FYNNEI. V gave up 5 bases and J gave up 2 bases, with 16 bases separating them. The CDR3 spans 15 residues. Here the CDR3 reads CASSKGGFTTYEQYF. The CDR3 DNA is TGTGCCAGCAGTAAGGGGGGATTCACTACCTACGAGCAGTACTTC.

The V gene is TRBV28, the J gene TRBJ2-7; TRBD2 aligns across 9 bases. CDR3 length: 14 amino acids. With V trimmed by 5 bases and J by 2 bases, 4 bases remained unmatched. Germline CDR1 is MDHEN and CDR2 is SYDVKM. The CDR3 region has the DNA TGTGCCAGCAGTGTCCTAGCGGGACCCTACGAGCAGTACTTC. Translation: CASSVLAGPYEQYF.

This clonotype showed up just a few times. The chain is built from TRBV2 and TRBJ2-1; 9 nucleotides match TRBD1. The germline gives CDR1 SNHLY, CDR2 FYNNEI. V lost 7 bases, J lost 9 bases, and 7 bases stayed unmatched. CDR3 size: 13 residues. CDR3 sequence: CASTRQGGGEQFF. The DNA for the CDR3 is TGTGCCAGCACCCGACAGGGGGGTGGTGAGCAGTTCTTC.

The table lists this clonotype with many counts. V is TRBV20-1 and J is TRBJ2-2; 8 bases are shared with TRBD2. With V trimmed by 1 base and J by 5 bases, 12 bases remained unmatched. CDR1 is DFQATT and CDR2 is SNEGSKA in the germline V gene (reference sequence). CDR3 length: 17 amino acids. The CDR3 DNA follows: TGCAGTGCTAGAGTTGGTAGCGGGGTAACTGTAACCGGGGAGCTGTTTTTT. Its protein product is CSARVGSGVTVTGELFF.

Here the CDR3 DNA reads TGTGCCAGCAGTTGGGACAGGAGGAACACCGGGGAGCTGTTTTTT. This codes for CASSWDRRNTGELFF. The rearrangement joins TRBV12-3 or TRBV12-4 to TRBJ2-2, with 8 bases aligning to TRBD1. V lost 4 bases and J lost 1; bases outside the gene matches: 2. The CDR3 is 15 residues long.

This clonotype was detected ten times or more. The CDR3 sequence is CASSYSRLAGITGELFF. In nucleotides, the CDR3 is TGTGCCAGCAGTTACTCGAGACTAGCGGGTATTACCGGGGAGCTGTTTTTT. This chain connects TRBV6-2 or TRBV6-3 to TRBJ2-2, with 10 bases matching TRBD2. J gave up 5 bases and V 0 bases, and 6 bases lay outside the gene matches. This CDR3 region has 17 residues. Germline V CDR1 and CDR2: MNHEY, SVGEGT.

This clonotype showed up many times. The gene calls are TRBV3-1 and TRBJ2-7, with TRBD1 matching 10 bases. The germline gives CDR1 LGHDT, CDR2 YNNKEL (reference sequence). CDR3 length: 15 amino acids. With V trimmed by 7 bases and J by 4 bases, 10 bases remained unmatched. The CDR3 reads CASTPRTGGVYEQYF. DNA for the CDR3: TGTGCCAGCACCCCAAGGACAGGGGGAGTTTACGAGCAGTACTTC.

This clonotype was counted only a few times. The chain has TRBV24-1 and TRBJ1-5, with TRBD1 identical over 8 bases. The germline V gene encodes CDR1 KGHDR and CDR2 SFDVKD. This CDR3 is built from 14 residues. J gave up 7 bases and V 3 bases, and 4 bases lay outside the gene matches. Here the CDR3 DNA reads TGTGCCACCAGTGATGACAGGGGAGTGCAGCCCCAGCATTTT. It specifies CATSDDRGVQPQHF.

This clonotype appeared a few times. The conserved final phenylalanine or tryptophan is absent from the CDR3, which likely points to a read error. The rearrangement joins TRBV11-2 to TRBJ2-7, with 8 bases fitting TRBD1. This CDR3 is 15 amino acids long. Germline V gives CDR1 SGHAT, CDR2 FQNNGV. The ends lost 1 base at V and 3 bases at J; junction bases unmatched: 5. The CDR3 DNA reads as TGTGCCAGCAGCTTAGGGACAGGGAAGAACTACGAGCAGTACCTC. Its protein product is CASSLGTGKNYEQYL.

This clonotype was seen ten or more times. This sequence joins TRBV20-1 and TRBJ2-5; no firm D call. CDR1 and CDR2 (germline): DFQATT, SNEGSKA (reference sequence). V dropped 1 base and J dropped 11 bases, with 14 bases sitting between them. The CDR3 covers 12 residues. This chain's CDR3 is CSARGASIGQYF. The DNA of the CDR3 is TGCAGTGCTAGAGGGGCCTCGATCGGACAGTACTTC.

This clonotype was detected many times. This chain uses TRBV6-1 with TRBJ1-2; 7 bases line up with TRBD1. CDR1 and CDR2 (germline): MNHNS, SASEGT. This CDR3 region has 16 residues. J gave up 5 bases and V 7 bases, and 16 bases lay outside the gene matches. The CDR3 loop is CASTPFEGATGYGYTF. CDR3 nucleotide sequence: TGTGCCAGCACTCCTTTCGAGGGGGCGACTGGTTATGGCTACACCTTC.